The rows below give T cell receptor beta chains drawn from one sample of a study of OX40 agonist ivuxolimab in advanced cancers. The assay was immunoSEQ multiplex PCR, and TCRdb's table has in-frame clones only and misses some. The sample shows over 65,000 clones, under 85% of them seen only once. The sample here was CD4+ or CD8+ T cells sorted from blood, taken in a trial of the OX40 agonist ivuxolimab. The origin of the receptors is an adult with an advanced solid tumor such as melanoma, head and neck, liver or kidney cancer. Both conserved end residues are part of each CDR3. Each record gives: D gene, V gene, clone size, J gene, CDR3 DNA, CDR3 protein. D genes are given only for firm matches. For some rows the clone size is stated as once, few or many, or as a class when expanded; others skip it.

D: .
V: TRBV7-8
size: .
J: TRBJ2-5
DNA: TGTGCCAGCAGCTACCGACAAGGCCCGCAGGAGACCCAGTACTTC
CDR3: CASSYRQGPQETQYF

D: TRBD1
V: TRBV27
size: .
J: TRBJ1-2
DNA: TGTGCCAGCAGTTCACTAGACAGGGCGGGATATGGCTACACCTTC
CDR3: CASSSLDRAGYGYTF

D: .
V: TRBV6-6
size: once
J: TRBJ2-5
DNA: TGTGCCAGCAAAGGCGCCAACAAGAGGAAGACCCAGTACTTC
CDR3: CASKGANKRKTQYF

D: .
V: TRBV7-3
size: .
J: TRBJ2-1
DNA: TGTGCCAGCAGCCCTTCCTCTAGCTCCTACAATGAGCAGTTCTTC
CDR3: CASSPSSSSYNEQFF

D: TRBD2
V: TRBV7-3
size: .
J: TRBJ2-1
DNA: TGTGCCAGCAGCTTAACGTTTACGGGAGGGATTTACAATGAGCAGTTCTTC
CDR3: CASSLTFTGGIYNEQFF

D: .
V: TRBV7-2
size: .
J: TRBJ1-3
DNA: TGTGCCAGCAGCCCTAGGGGGGTCTCTGGAAACACCATATATTTT
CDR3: CASSPRGVSGNTIYF

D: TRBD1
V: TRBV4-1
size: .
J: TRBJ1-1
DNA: TGCGCCAGCAGCCCGGGACAGGGACAGACTGAAGCTTTCTTT
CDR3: CASSPGQGQTEAFF

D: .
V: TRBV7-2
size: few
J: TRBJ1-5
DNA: TGTGCCAGCAGCTTATACCTGGTCAATCAGCCCCAGCATTTT
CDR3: CASSLYLVNQPQHF

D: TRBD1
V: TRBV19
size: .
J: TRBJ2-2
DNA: TGTGCCAGTAAAAGGAGACCCCGGGACAGGGGAGCGAACACCGGGGAGCTGTTTTTT
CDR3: CASKRRPRDRGANTGELFF

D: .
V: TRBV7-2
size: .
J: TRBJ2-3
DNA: TGTGCCAGCAGCTCCTCGGGGTTCACAGATACGCAGTATTTT
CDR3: CASSSSGFTDTQYF

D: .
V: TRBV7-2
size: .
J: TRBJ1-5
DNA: TGTGCCAGCAGTGAGATATGGGGACATCGTTACAATCAGCCCCAGCATTTT
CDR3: CASSEIWGHRYNQPQHF

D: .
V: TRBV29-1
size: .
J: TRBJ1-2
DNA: TGCAGCGTTGAAGATGGTCAGCAAGTCTATGGCTACACCTTC
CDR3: CSVEDGQQVYGYTF

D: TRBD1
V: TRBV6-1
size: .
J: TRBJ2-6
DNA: TGTGCCAGGGGGACAGGGGGCTCTGGGGCCAACGTCCTGACTTTC
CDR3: CARGTGGSGANVLTF

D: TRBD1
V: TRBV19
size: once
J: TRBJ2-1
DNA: TGTGCCAGCAGGGGACAGGGGCATTACAATGAGCAGTTCTTC
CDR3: CASRGQGHYNEQFF

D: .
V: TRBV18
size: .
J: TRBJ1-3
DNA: TGTGCCAGCTCGGGGGGTCCACCTCTTAATGGAAACACCATATATTTT
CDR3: CASSGGPPLNGNTIYF